Shown below are 2 T cell receptor beta chains from a single sample sequenced in a study of low-dose radiotherapy and immunotherapy resistance in tumors. Indicated time point: before trial treatment. Primers used for first-strand cDNA, a TRAV- and TRBV-specific set, covered both alpha and beta chains. A constant-region primer paired with the V-primer adapter amplified TCRs over about 18 PCR cycles. TCRdb ran MiXCR on the reads and lists one entry per CDR3 protein. The sample consists of around 80,000 distinct CDR3 sequences, approximately 19% of them appearing once. Sequenced here: PBMCs, sampled before treatment. The receptors were gathered from a male donor with prostate cancer.

This clonotype was detected many times. The chain is built from TRBV28 and TRBJ2-7; TRBD2 agrees at 7 bases. Germline V gene sequence: CDR1 MDHEN, CDR2 SYDVKM. The length of the CDR3 is 14 residues. V was pared by 8 bases and J by 4 bases, with 11 bases of the junction left unmatched. The CDR3 spells CASRSSSGIYEQYF. Written as DNA, the CDR3 is TGTGCCAGCCGGTCGTCAAGCGGGATTTACGAGCAGTACTTC.

This clonotype came up many times. V and J are TRBV28 and TRBJ2-1; D call uncertain. Germline V CDR1 and CDR2: MDHEN, SYDVKM. This CDR3 region has 12 residues. Trimming took 2 bases from V and 7 from J, leaving 6 bases between them. Written as DNA, the CDR3 is TGTGCCAGCAGTTTAGACCATAATGAGCAGTTCTTC. Translated, it gives CASSLDHNEQFF.